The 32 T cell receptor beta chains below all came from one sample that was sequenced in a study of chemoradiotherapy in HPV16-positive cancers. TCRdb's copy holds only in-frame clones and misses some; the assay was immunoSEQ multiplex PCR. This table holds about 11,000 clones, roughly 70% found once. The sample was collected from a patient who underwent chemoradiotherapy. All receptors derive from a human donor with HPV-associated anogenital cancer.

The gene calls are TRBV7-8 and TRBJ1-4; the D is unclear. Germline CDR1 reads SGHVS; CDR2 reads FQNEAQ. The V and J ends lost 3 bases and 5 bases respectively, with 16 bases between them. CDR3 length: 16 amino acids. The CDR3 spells CASSFGVDLRNEKLFF. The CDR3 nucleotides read TGTGCCAGCAGCTTTGGGGTGGACCTACGAAATGAAAAACTGTTTTTT.

The CDR3 here is CATSEQGVGNQPQHF. For the CDR3, the DNA is TGTGCCACCAGCGAACAGGGGGTGGGCAATCAGCCCCAGCATTTT. The rearrangement links TRBV15 to TRBJ1-5, with 8 bases aligning to TRBD1. Germline values: CDR1 LNHNV, CDR2 YYDKDF (reference sequence). The V segment lost 5 bases and the J segment 2 bases; nucleotides outside the gene matches: 5. The CDR3 runs 15 residues.

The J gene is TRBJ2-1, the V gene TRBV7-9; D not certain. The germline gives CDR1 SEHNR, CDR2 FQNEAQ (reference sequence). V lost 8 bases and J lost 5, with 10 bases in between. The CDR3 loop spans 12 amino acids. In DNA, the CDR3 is TGTGCCAGCGAGGTTGGGAACAATGAGCAGTTCTTC. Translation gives CASEVGNNEQFF.

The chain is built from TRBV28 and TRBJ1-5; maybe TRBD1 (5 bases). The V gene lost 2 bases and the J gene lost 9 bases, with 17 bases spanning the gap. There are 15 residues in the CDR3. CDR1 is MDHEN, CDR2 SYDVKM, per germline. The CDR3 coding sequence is TGTGCCAGCAGTTTACCGGACGGGGCAAACGGGCCCCAGCATTTT. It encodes CASSLPDGANGPQHF. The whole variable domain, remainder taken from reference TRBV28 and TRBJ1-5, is DVKVTQSSRYLVKRTGEKVFLECVQDMDHENMFWYRQDPGLGLRLIYFSYDVKMKEKGDIPEGYSVSREKKERFSLILESASTNQTSMYLCASSLPDGANGPQHFGDGTRLSIL.

CDR3 amino acids: CASSRQQAGAGGTEAFF. CDR3 nucleotides: TGCGCCAGCAGCCGACAACAAGCAGGGGCTGGGGGCACTGAAGCTTTCTTT. The genes are TRBV5-1 and TRBJ1-1, with D perhaps matching TRBD1 (6 bases). The CDR3 extends over 17 amino acids. Germline values: CDR1 SGHRS, CDR2 YFSETQ. V lost 4 bases and J 4 bases, leaving 23 bases between the germline ends.

The CDR3 reads CAISEPRQGGVGEAFF. The CDR3 DNA reads TGTGCCATCAGTGAACCACGACAGGGGGGTGTAGGTGAAGCTTTCTTT. This chain uses TRBV10-3 with TRBJ1-1, with 9 bases fitting TRBD1. Looked up from germline, CDR1 is ENHRY and CDR2 is SYGVKD. The CDR3 loop spans 16 amino acids. Germline trimming cut 3 bases from V and 7 bases from J; bases unmatched to any gene: 12.

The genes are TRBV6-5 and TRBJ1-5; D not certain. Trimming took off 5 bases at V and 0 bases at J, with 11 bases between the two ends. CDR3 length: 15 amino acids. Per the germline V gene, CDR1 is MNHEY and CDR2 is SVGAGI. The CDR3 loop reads CASSPSGNSNQPQHF. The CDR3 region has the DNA TGTGCCAGCAGTCCCAGCGGAAATAGCAATCAGCCCCAGCATTTT.

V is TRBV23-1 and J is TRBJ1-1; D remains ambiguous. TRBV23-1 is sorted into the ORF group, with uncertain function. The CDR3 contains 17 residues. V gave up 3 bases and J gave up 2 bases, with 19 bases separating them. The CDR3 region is CASSHLVRISFNTEAFF. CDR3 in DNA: TGCGCCAGCAGTCACCTGGTCCGAATCAGCTTCAACACTGAAGCTTTCTTT.

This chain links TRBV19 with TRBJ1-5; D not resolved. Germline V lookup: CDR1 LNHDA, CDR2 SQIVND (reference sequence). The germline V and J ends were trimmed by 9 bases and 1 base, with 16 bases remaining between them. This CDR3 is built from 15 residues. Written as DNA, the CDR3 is TGTGCCAGCACCCAGAATTCGGGGAGCAATCAGCCCCAGCATTTT. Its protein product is CASTQNSGSNQPQHF. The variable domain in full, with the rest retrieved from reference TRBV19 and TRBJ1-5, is DGGITQSPKYLFRKEGQNVTLSCEQNLNHDAMYWYRQDPGQGLRLIYYSQIVNDFQKGDIAEGYSVSREKKESFPLTVTSAQKNPTAFYLCASTQNSGSNQPQHFGDGTRLSIL.

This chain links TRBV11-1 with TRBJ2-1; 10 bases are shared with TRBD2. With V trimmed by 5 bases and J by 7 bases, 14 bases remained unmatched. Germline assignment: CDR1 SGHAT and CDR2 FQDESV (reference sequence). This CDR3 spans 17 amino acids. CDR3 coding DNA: TGTGCCAGCAGCCTACGACTAGCGGGTGCCTTGGCTAATGAGCAGTTCTTC. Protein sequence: CASSLRLAGALANEQFF.

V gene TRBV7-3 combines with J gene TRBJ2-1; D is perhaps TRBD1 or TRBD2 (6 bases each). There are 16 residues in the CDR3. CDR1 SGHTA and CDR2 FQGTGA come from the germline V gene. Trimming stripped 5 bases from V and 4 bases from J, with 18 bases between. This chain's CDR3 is CASSPRGTGIYNEQFF. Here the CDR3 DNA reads TGTGCCAGCAGCCCTAGGGGGACTGGGATTTACAATGAGCAGTTCTTC.

CDR3 loop: CASSLESGASYNEQFF. DNA of the CDR3: TGTGCCAGCAGCTTAGAAAGCGGGGCTTCCTACAATGAGCAGTTCTTC. J is TRBJ2-1 and V is TRBV7-9; TRBD2 aligns across 7 bases. With 1 base clipped from V and 1 base from J, the junction kept 4 bases outside the gene matches. The CDR3 loop spans 16 amino acids. Germline V gene data show CDR1 as SEHNR and CDR2 as FQNEAQ (reference sequence).

The CDR3 sequence is CATSPWTSGSTDTQYF. The CDR3 nucleotides are TGTGCCACCAGCCCCTGGACTAGCGGGAGCACAGATACGCAGTATTTT. The chain couples TRBV15 to TRBJ2-3, with 11 bases identical to TRBD2. This CDR3 comprises 16 residues. V lost 5 bases and J lost 0; bases outside the gene matches: 4. Germline values: CDR1 LNHNV, CDR2 YYDKDF (reference sequence).

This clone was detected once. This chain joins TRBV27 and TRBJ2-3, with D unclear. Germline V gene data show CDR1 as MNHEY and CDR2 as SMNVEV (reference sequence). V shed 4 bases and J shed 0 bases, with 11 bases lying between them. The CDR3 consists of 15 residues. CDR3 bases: TGTGCCAGCAGTTATGGAACGACTAGCACAGATACGCAGTATTTT. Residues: CASSYGTTSTDTQYF.

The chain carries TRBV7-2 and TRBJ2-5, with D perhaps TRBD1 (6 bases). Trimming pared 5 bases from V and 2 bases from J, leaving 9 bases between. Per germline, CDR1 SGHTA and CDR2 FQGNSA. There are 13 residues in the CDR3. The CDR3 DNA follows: TGTGCCAGCAGCCCCGGACAGCAAGAGACCCAGTACTTC. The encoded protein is CASSPGQQETQYF.

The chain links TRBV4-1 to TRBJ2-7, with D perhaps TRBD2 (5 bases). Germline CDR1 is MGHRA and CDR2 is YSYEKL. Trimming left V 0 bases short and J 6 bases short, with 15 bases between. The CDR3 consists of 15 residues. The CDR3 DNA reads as TGCGCCAGCAGCCAAGATATTGGACTCTCACCCGAGCAGTACTTC. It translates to CASSQDIGLSPEQYF.

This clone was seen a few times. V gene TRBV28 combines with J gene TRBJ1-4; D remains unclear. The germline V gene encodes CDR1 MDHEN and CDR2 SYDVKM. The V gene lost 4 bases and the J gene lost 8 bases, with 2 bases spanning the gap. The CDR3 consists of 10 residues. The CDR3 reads CASSSEKLFF. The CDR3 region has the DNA TGTGCCAGCAGTTCCGAAAAACTGTTTTTT.

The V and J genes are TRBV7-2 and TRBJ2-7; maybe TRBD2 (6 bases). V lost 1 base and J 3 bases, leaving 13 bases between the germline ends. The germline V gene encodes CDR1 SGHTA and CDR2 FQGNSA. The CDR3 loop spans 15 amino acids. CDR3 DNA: TGTGCCAGCAGCTTAGAATCTGGACTAAACTACGAGCAGTACTTC. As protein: CASSLESGLNYEQYF.

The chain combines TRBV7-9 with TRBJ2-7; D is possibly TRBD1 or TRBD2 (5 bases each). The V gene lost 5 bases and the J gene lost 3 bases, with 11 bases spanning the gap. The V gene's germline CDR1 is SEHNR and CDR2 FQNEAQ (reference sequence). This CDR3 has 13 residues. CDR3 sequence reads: CASSRDLYYEQYF. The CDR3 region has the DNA TGTGCCAGCAGCAGGGACCTCTACTACGAGCAGTACTTC.

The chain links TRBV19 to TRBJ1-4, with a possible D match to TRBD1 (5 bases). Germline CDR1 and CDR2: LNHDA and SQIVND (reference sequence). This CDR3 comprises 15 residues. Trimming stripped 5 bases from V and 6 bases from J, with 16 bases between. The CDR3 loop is CASSYGGTRDEKLFF. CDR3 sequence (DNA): TGTGCCAGTAGTTACGGAGGGACCCGTGATGAAAAACTGTTTTTT.

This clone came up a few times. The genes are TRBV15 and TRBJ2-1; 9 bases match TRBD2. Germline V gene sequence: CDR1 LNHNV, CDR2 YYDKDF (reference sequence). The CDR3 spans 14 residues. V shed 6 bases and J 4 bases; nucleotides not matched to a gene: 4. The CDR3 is CATSLTSGYNEQFF. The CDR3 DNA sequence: TGTGCCACCAGTCTGACTAGCGGTTACAATGAGCAGTTCTTC. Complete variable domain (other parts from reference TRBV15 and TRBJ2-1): DAMVIQNPRYQVTQFGKPVTLSCSQTLNHNVMYWYQQKSSQAPKLLFHYYDKDFNNEADTPDNFQSRRPNTSFCFLDIRSPGLGDTAMYLCATSLTSGYNEQFFGPGTRLTVL.

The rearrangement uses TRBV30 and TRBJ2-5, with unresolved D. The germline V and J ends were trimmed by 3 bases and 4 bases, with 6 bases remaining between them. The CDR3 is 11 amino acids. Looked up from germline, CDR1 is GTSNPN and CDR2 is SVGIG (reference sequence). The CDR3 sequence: CAWSALETQYF. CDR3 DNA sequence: TGTGCCTGGAGCGCCTTAGAGACCCAGTACTTC.

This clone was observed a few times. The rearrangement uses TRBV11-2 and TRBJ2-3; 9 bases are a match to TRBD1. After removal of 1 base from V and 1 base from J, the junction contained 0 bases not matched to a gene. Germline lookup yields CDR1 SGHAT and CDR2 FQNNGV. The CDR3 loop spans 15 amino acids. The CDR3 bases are TGTGCCAGCAGCTTAGGGGACAGGGGCACAGATACGCAGTATTTT. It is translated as CASSLGDRGTDTQYF.

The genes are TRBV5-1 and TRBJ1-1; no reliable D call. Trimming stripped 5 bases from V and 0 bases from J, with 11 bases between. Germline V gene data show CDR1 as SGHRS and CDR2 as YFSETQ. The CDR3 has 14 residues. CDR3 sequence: CASSINSMNTEAFF. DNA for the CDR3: TGCGCCAGCAGTATTAACAGCATGAACACTGAAGCTTTCTTT.

The CDR3 region is CAWSVDREKLFF. In nucleotides, the CDR3 is TGTGCCTGGAGTGTGGACCGGGAAAAACTGTTTTTT. The chain has TRBV30 and TRBJ1-4, with unresolved D. The germline V gene has CDR1 GTSNPN and CDR2 SVGIG (reference sequence). Deletions cut 0 bases from V and 8 bases from J, with 7 bases between. CDR3 length equals 12 residues.

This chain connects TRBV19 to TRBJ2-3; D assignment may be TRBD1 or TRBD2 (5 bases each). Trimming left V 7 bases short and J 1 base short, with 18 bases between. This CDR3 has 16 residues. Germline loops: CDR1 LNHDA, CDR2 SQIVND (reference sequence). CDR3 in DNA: TGTGCCAGTACCACTAACTCAATGGGGGGCACAGATACGCAGTATTTT. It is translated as CASTTNSMGGTDTQYF.

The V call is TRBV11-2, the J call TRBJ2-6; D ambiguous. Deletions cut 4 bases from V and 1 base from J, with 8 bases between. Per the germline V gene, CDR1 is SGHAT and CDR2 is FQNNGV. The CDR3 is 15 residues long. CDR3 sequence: CASSSHQSGANVLTF. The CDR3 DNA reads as TGTGCCAGCAGCTCACACCAATCTGGGGCCAACGTCCTGACTTTC.

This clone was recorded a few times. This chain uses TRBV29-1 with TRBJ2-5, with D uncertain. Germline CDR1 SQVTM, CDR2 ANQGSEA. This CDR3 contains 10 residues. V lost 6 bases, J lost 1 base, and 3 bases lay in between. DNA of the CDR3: TGCAGCGTCAGCCAAGAGACCCAGTACTTC. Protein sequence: CSVSQETQYF. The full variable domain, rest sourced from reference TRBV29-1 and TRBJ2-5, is SAVISQKPSRDICQRGTSLTIQCQVDSQVTMMFWYRQQPGQSLTLIATANQGSEATYESGFVIDKFPISRPNLTFSTLTVSNMSPEDSSIYLCSVSQETQYFGPGTRLLVL.

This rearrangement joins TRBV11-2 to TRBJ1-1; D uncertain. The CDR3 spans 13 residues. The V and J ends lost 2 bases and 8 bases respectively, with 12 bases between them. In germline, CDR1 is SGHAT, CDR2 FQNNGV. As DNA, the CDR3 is TGTGCCAGCAGCTTAAGTCTGGAGGGCGAAGCTTTCTTT. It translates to CASSLSLEGEAFF. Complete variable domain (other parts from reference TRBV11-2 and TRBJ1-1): EAGVAQSPRYKIIEKRQSVAFWCNPISGHATLYWYQQILGQGPKLLIQFQNNGVVDDSQLPKDRFSAERLKGVDSTLKIQPAKLEDSAVYLCASSLSLEGEAFFGQGTRLTVV.

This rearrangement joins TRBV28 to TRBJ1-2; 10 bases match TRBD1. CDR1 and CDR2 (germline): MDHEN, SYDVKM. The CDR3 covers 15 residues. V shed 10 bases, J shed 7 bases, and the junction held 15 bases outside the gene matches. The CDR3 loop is CATRRETGTGVGYTF. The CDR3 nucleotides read TGTGCCACCCGCAGGGAAACCGGGACAGGGGTTGGCTACACCTTC.

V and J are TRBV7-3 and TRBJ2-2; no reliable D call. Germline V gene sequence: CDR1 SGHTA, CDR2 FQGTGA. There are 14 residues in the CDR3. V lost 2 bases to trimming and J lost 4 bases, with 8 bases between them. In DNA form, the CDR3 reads TGTGCCAGCAGCTTATCTGTGTCCACCGGGGAGCTGTTTTTT. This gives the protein CASSLSVSTGELFF.

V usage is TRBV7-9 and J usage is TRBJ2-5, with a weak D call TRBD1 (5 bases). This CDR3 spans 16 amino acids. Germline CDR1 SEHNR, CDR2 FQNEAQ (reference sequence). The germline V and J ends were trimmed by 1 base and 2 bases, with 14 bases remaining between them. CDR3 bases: TGTGCCAGCAGCTTAGATACAGGATTAGAGCAAGAGACCCAGTACTTC. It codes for CASSLDTGLEQETQYF.